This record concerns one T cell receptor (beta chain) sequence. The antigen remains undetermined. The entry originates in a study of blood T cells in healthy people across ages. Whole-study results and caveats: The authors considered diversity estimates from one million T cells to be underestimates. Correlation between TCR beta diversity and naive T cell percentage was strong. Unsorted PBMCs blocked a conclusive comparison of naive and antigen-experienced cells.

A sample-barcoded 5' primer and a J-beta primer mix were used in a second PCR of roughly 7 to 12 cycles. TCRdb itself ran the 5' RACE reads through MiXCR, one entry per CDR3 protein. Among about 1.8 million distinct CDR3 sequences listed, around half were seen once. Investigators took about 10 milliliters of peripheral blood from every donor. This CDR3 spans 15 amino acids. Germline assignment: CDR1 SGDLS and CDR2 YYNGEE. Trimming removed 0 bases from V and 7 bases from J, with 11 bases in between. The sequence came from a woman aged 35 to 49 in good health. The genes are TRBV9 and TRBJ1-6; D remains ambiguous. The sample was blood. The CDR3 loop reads CASSVVGEGNSPLHF. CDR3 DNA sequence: TGTGCCAGCAGCGTAGTGGGAGAAGGCAATTCACCCCTCCACTTT.